The clone carrying this T cell receptor (beta chain) came up a few times. The target antigen is unknown. This CDR3 region has 16 residues. CDR1 and CDR2 from the germline V gene are SNHLY and FYNNEI. The germline V and J ends were trimmed by 2 bases and 0 bases, with 14 bases remaining between them. These data belong to a study of T cells after yellow fever vaccination. Broader study findings: Post-booster samples contained most primary-vaccination clones (more than 95% CD4, almost 90% CD8).

TCR cDNA, made by 5'RACE template switching, carried an added universal primer site and UMIs. TCRdb re-called the 5' RACE reads through MiXCR, storing one row per CDR3 protein. The table lists about 230,000 distinct CDR3 sequences, around 6.7% of them singletons. This clonotype was obtained from a man aged 25-45 years who received the YFV17D yellow fever vaccine. The V and J genes are TRBV2 and TRBJ2-7; D not certain. Sequenced material: CD4+ T cells sorted from PBMCs, taken on the day of the yellow fever booster vaccination. CDR3 nucleotides: TGTGCCAGCAGTGAAAGGGTACGCTCGAGCTCCTACGAGCAGTACTTC. Its translation: CASSERVRSSSYEQYF.